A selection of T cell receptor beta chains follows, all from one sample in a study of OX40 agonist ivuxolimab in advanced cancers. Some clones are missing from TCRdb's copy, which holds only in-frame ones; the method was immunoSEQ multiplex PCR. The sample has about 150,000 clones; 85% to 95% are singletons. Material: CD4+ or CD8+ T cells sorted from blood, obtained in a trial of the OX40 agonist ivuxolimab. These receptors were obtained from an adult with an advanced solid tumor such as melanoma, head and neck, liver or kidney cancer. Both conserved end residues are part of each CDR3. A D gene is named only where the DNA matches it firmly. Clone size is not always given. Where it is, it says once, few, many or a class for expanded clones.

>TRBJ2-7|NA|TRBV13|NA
TGTGCCAGCAGCTTCAGGAGGGTCCACAGAGGGTACGAGCAGTACTTC
CASSFRRVHRGYEQYF
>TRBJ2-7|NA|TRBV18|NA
TGTGCCAGCTCACCACGGGTCCAGAGGTCCTACGAGCAGTACTTC
CASSPRVQRSYEQYF
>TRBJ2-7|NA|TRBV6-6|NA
TGTGCCAGCGCACGCCCACAGATACCCTACGAGCAGTACTTC
CASARPQIPYEQYF
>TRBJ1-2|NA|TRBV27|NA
TGTGCCAGCAGTCCCAGGGTGGTGTGGGGCTACACCTTC
CASSPRVVWGYTF
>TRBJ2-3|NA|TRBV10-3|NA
TGTGCCATCAGTGAGCAGGGGCGCAGAGGAGATACGCAGTATTTT
CAISEQGRRGDTQYF
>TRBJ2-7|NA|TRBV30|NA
TGTGCCTGGAGTTTAAACAGTGAGCAGTACTTC
CAWSLNSEQYF
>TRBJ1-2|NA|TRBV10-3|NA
TGTGCCATCAGCGCGACAGAAACCCACAGCCGCTACACCTTC
CAISATETHSRYTF
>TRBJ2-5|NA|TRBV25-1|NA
TGTGCCAGCAGTGAGGTTTGGAGGGAGGCCCAAGAGACCCAGTACTTC
CASSEVWREAQETQYF
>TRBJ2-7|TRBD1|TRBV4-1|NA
TGCGCCAGCACCCGGGACAGGGGAGACTACGAGCAGTACTTC
CASTRDRGDYEQYF
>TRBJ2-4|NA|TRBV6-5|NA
TGTGCCAGCACCCTCATGGTAGGGGGCATTCAGTACTTC
CASTLMVGGIQYF
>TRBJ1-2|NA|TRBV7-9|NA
TGTGCCAGCAGCTTAGACGGTTGGGCGTACACCTTC
CASSLDGWAYTF
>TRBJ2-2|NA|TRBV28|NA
TGTGCCAGCACCATCCCAGAGAACACCGGGGAGCTGTTTTTT
CASTIPENTGELFF
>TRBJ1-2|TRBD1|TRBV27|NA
TGTGCCAGCAGTTTAAGAGGGACAGGGGGTCCTGGCTACACCTTC
CASSLRGTGGPGYTF
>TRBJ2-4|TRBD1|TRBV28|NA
TGTGCCAGCAGTTTAAGGGTAGGGGGACAGGTTCGAAACATTCAGTACTTC
CASSLRVGGQVRNIQYF
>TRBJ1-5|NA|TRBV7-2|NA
TGTGCCAGCAGCTTAGTATCTCAGGGAGGCGGTCAGCCCCAGCATTTT
CASSLVSQGGGQPQHF
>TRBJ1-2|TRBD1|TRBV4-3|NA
TGCGCCAGCAGCTCTCGGACAGGGGGGACCTATGGCTACACCTTC
CASSSRTGGTYGYTF
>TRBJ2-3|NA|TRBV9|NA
TGTGCCAGCAGCTTTTCGGCCACAGATACGCAGTATTTT
CASSFSATDTQYF
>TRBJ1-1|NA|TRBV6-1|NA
TGTGCCAGCAGTGAAGCGCTGAATGCTTTCTTT
CASSEALNAFF
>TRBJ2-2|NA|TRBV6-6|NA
TGTGCCAGCAGTTGGGAGCGGCCAGACACCGGGGAGCTGTTTTTT
CASSWERPDTGELFF
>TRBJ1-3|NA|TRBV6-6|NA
TGTGCCAGCAGTTACCAAGGGGTCGGAAACACCATATATTTT
CASSYQGVGNTIYF
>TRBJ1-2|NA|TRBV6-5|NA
TGTGCCAGCAGTCCACAGATTAACTATGGCTACACCTTC
CASSPQINYGYTF
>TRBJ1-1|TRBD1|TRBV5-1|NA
TGCGCCAGCAGCAGGACAGGGACCATGAACACTGAAGCTTTCTTT
CASSRTGTMNTEAFF
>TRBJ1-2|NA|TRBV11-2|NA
TGTGCCAGCAGCCCGGACGGCTACTATGGCTACACCTTC
CASSPDGYYGYTF
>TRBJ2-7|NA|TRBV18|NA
TGTGCCAGCTCCCCAAGGGAATGGGCTGACAACGAGCAGTACTTC
CASSPREWADNEQYF
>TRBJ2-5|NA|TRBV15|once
TGTGCCACCAGCAGAGCCGGGAGCGTGTCGACCCAGTACTTC
CATSRAGSVSTQYF
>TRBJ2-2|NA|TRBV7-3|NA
TGTGCCAGCAGCCCACTAGCCCCAAACGCCGGGGAGCTGTTTTTT
CASSPLAPNAGELFF
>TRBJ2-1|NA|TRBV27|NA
TGTGCCAGCAGTTTAGGGGCAGACCAATTTCGGGGCAATGAGCAGTTCTTC
CASSLGADQFRGNEQFF
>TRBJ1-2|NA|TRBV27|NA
TGTGCCAGCAGCCTCCGCAGTCTTTCAGTGGACAGCTTTGTTGGTGGCTACACCTTC
CASSLRSLSVDSFVGGYTF
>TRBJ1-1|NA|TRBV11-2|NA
TGTGCCAGCAGCTTAGAACCGGGGGCTGGCACTGAAGCTTTCTTT
CASSLEPGAGTEAFF
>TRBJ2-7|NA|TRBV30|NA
TGTGCCTGGAGTCTACAGACCTACGAGCAGTACTTC
CAWSLQTYEQYF
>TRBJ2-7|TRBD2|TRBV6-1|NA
TGTGCCAGCAGTCCGTTAGCGGGTCCTTCCTACGAGCAGTACTTC
CASSPLAGPSYEQYF
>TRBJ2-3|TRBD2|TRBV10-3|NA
TGTGCCATCAGTGAGCGCGGGAGCCGAACAGATACGCAGTATTTT
CAISERGSRTDTQYF
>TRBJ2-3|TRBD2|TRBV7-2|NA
TGTGCCAGCAGCCTCCGGGCTACTAGCGGGGGGACACGCACAGATACGCAGTATTTT
CASSLRATSGGTRTDTQYF
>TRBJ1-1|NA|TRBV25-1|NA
TGTGCCAGCAGTGAGGCCGGGACCGCCTTTGTGGTAGCTTTCTTT
CASSEAGTAFVVAFF
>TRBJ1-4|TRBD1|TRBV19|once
TGTGCCAGTAGTACTGGGACCGGGACAGATCTTGAAAAACTGTTTTTT
CASSTGTGTDLEKLFF
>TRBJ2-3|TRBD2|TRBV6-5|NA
TGTGCCAGCAGTCCCAGGACTAGCGGGGCCATCCAGTATTTT
CASSPRTSGAIQYF
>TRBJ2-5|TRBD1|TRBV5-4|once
TGTGCCAGCAGCTGGACAGGGAGGCAAGAGACCCAGTACTTC
CASSWTGRQETQYF
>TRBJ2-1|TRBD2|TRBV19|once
TGTGCCAGTGGGCCGGGCGGGGGGCCCGATGAGCAGTTCTTC
CASGPGGGPDEQFF
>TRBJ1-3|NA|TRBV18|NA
TGTGCCAGCTCACCATTCAGGGTGCCGAGCTCTGGAAACACCATATATTTT
CASSPFRVPSSGNTIYF
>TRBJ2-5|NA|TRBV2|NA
TGTGCCAGCAGTCTTCAGGGGGAGACCCAGTACTTC
CASSLQGETQYF
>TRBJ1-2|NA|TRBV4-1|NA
TGCGCCAGCAGCCAAGGGCCCCTGCAGGAGGATGGCTACACCTTC
CASSQGPLQEDGYTF
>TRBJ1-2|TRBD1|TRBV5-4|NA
TGTGCCAGCAGCCTAGGGGGGGACAGGGGATTTGGTCCTTATGGCTACACCTTC
CASSLGGDRGFGPYGYTF
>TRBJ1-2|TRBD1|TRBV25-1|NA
TGTGCCAGCAGCGGACAGGGGGGAATCTATGGCTACACCTTC
CASSGQGGIYGYTF
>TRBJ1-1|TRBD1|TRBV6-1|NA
TGTGCCAGCAGCCGGGACAGGGCTTATTCGACTGAAGCTTTCTTT
CASSRDRAYSTEAFF
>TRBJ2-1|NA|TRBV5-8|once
TGTGCCAGCAGCCCTCGACTAGGAAAGGGTAATGAGCAGTTCTTC
CASSPRLGKGNEQFF
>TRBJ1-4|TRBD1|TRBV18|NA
TGTGCCAGCTCACTTGGGGTCGTCGGACAGGGTAATGAAAAACTGTTTTTT
CASSLGVVGQGNEKLFF